One and the same sample provided the 29 T cell receptor beta chains below, sequenced in a study of blood T cells in healthy people across ages. The authors ran a second PCR of about 7 to 12 cycles using a sample-barcoded 5' primer and a J-beta primer mix. In TCRdb, the 5' RACE reads were re-called with MiXCR into one record per CDR3 protein. The data contain under 2 million distinct CDR3 sequences, 30% to 35% of them seen just once; the ten biggest clones take up about 11%. Material for sequencing was blood. The source is a woman aged 25 to 39 in good health.

This clonotype has just a few counts. The rearrangement links TRBV6-1 to TRBJ2-7; D is unresolved. The CDR3 contains 16 residues. Trimming cost V 6 bases and J 2 bases, with 20 bases left between them. Germline CDR1 and CDR2: MNHNS and SASEGT. The CDR3 DNA sequence: TGTGCCAGCAGCGGCCCTTCAAGGGATATAACCTACGAGCAGTACTTC. It codes for CASSGPSRDITYEQYF.

There are a few counts of this clonotype. The chain uses TRBV28 and TRBJ1-5, with 7 bases identical to TRBD1. Germline V gene sequence: CDR1 MDHEN, CDR2 SYDVKM. Germline trimming cut 6 bases from V and 4 bases from J; bases unmatched to any gene: 6. CDR3 size: 14 residues. CDR3 nucleotide sequence: TGTGCCAGCAGAAAGGGACAGATAAATCAGCCCCAGCATTTT. Its protein product is CASRKGQINQPQHF.

The V call is TRBV10-3, the J call TRBJ2-5; D perhaps matches TRBD2 (6 bases). Germline V lookup: CDR1 ENHRY, CDR2 SYGVKD. This CDR3 has 14 amino acids. V was pared by 2 bases and J by 9 bases, with 16 bases between. The CDR3: CAISEGREPASQYF. As DNA, the CDR3 is TGTGCCATCAGTGAGGGACGGGAGCCCGCATCCCAGTACTTC.

The chain joins TRBV5-1 to TRBJ1-2, with D possibly being TRBD1 (6 bases). Germline lookup yields CDR1 SGHRS and CDR2 YFSETQ. V shed 1 base and J shed 3 bases, with 10 bases lying between them. The CDR3 totals 14 residues. The CDR3 DNA follows: TGCGCCAGCAGCTTGACAGGGACTGACTATGGCTACACCTTC. Residues: CASSLTGTDYGYTF.

This clonotype has just a few counts. V is TRBV11-2 and J is TRBJ2-7; D is uncertain. Deletions cut 4 bases from V and 5 bases from J, with 18 bases between. Per the germline V gene, CDR1 is SGHAT and CDR2 is FQNNGV. The CDR3 extends over 15 amino acids. This CDR3 reads CASSSLFPRIHEQYF. The CDR3 DNA reads as TGTGCCAGCAGCTCACTCTTTCCCCGGATCCACGAGCAGTACTTC.

The chain links TRBV6-5 to TRBJ2-5; no clear D gene. This CDR3 is 13 amino acids long. Germline V gene lookup returns CDR1 MNHEY and CDR2 SVGAGI. Trimming pared 8 bases from V and 2 bases from J, leaving 12 bases between. The CDR3 loop reads CASWSLVQETQYF. CDR3 sequence (DNA): TGTGCCAGCTGGTCCCTGGTTCAAGAGACCCAGTACTTC.

The CDR3 region is CASSTVSGTYEQYF. CDR3 nucleotides: TGTGCCAGCAGTACCGTGAGTGGGACCTACGAGCAGTACTTC. V usage is TRBV6-1 and J usage is TRBJ2-4; the D is unclear. The end of the DNA is better explained by TRBJ2-7, so the J call may be wrong. Germline assignment: CDR1 MNHNS and CDR2 SASEGT. CDR3 length: 14 residues.

This clonotype was detected only a few times. V gene TRBV20-1 combines with J gene TRBJ2-1, with 8 positions matching TRBD2. This CDR3 comprises 18 residues. V gave up 5 bases and J gave up 0 bases; unmatched junction bases: 15. In germline, CDR1 is DFQATT, CDR2 SNEGSKA (reference sequence). The chain's CDR3 is CSAPNNGVAGYSYNEQFF. CDR3 nucleotides: TGCAGTGCTCCTAATAACGGAGTAGCGGGGTACTCCTACAATGAGCAGTTCTTC.

This clonotype was recorded a few times. Here the CDR3 DNA reads TGTGCCAGCAGTGGTCAGGGGGAGCACCACTATGGCTACACCTTC. Protein product: CASSGQGEHHYGYTF. J is TRBJ1-2 and V is TRBV7-2, with TRBD1 matching 7 bases. Germline loops: CDR1 SGHTA, CDR2 FQGNSA. CDR3 length: 15 residues. V lost 6 bases to trimming and J lost 3 bases; unmatched junction nucleotides: 10. Using reference TRBV7-2 and TRBJ1-2 for the parts outside the CDR3, the full variable domain is GAGVSQSPSNKVTEKGKDVELRCDPISGHTALYWYRQSLGQGLEFLIYFQGNSAPDKSGLPSDRFSAERTGGSVSTLTIQRTQQEDSAVYLCASSGQGEHHYGYTFGSGTRLTVV.

The chain carries TRBV9 and TRBJ2-1; 7 bases line up with TRBD2. Losses at the gene ends were 3 bases for V and 0 bases for J; bases not matched to a gene: 9. The CDR3 covers 17 residues. Per the germline V gene, CDR1 is SGDLS and CDR2 is YYNGEE. CDR3 DNA: TGTGCCAGCAGCGCCTCAGCGGGAAGGAGCTCCTACAATGAGCAGTTCTTC. This translates into CASSASAGRSSYNEQFF. The variable domain in full, completed from reference TRBV9 and TRBJ2-1, reads DSGVTQTPKHLITATGQRVTLRCSPRSGDLSVYWYQQSLDQGLQFLIQYYNGEERAKGNILERFSAQQFPDLHSELNLSSLELGDSALYFCASSASAGRSSYNEQFFGPGTRLTVL.

V and J are TRBV12-3 or TRBV12-4 and TRBJ2-7; 14 bases agree with TRBD2. This CDR3 has 16 amino acids. V dropped 7 bases and J dropped 4; count of bases not matched to a gene: 9. The CDR3 protein is CASNRPGLAGEYEQYF. The CDR3 nucleotides read TGTGCCAGCAACAGACCGGGACTAGCGGGAGAATACGAGCAGTACTTC.

This chain connects TRBV4-1 to TRBJ2-2; D not certain. The CDR3 runs 15 residues. The V and J ends lost 8 bases and 1 base respectively, with 14 bases between them. Germline V gene data show CDR1 as MGHRA and CDR2 as YSYEKL. The CDR3: CASLPGPLNTGELFF. CDR3 coding DNA: TGCGCCAGCCTTCCAGGTCCTTTGAACACCGGGGAGCTGTTTTTT.

The table lists this clonotype with a few counts. The gene calls are TRBV29-1 and TRBJ1-4, with D unresolved. This CDR3 spans 13 amino acids. CDR1 and CDR2 (germline): SQVTM, ANQGSEA. V was clipped by 5 bases and J by 1 base, with 8 bases between them. CDR3 loop: CSVSLQTNEKLFF. As DNA, the CDR3 is TGCAGCGTTTCGCTACAAACTAATGAAAAACTGTTTTTT.

The rearrangement uses TRBV29-1 and TRBJ2-1; D might be TRBD1 (5 bases). The CDR3 runs to 15 residues. Germline CDR1 and CDR2: SQVTM and ANQGSEA. The ends were cut back, 2 bases at V and 2 bases at J, with 13 bases in the middle. CDR3 amino acids: CSVEKGRAAYNEQFF. In DNA, the CDR3 is TGCAGCGTTGAAAAGGGGCGCGCGGCCTACAATGAGCAGTTCTTC.

This chain joins TRBV6-5 and TRBJ1-2; 8 nucleotides line up with TRBD1. The V segment lost 2 bases and the J segment 12 bases; nucleotides outside the gene matches: 11. This CDR3 has 14 residues. Germline V gene sequence: CDR1 MNHEY, CDR2 SVGAGI. The CDR3 bases are TGTGCCAGCAGTTACGGGACAGGAGTCGGGGGCCACACCTTC. Its translation: CASSYGTGVGGHTF.

This chain links TRBV5-1 with TRBJ1-2, with a weak D call TRBD1 (5 bases). V lost 4 bases and J lost 2, with 18 bases in between. This CDR3 has 16 residues. The germline CDR1 and CDR2 sequences are SGHRS and YFSETQ. CDR3 DNA sequence: TGCGCCAGCAGCGACTCCGGGGACGCATACAACTATGGCTACACCTTC. Its translation: CASSDSGDAYNYGYTF.

In regard to this clonotype: A read error may explain this, as a much larger clone is one base away. The gene calls are TRBV12-3 or TRBV12-4 and TRBJ2-3, with 7 bases identical to TRBD2. The CDR3 runs 15 residues. The CDR3 DNA sequence: TGTGCCAGCAGTTTCCGGCGGGGGAGCACAGATACGGAGTATTTT. This encodes CASSFRRGSTDTEYF.

The chain carries TRBV6-1 and TRBJ2-2; a weak D match, TRBD1 (6 bases). The germline gives CDR1 MNHNS, CDR2 SASEGT. Trimming pared 5 bases from V and 4 bases from J, leaving 20 bases between. The CDR3 consists of 17 residues. The chain's CDR3 is CASSKSGTTRFTGELFF. CDR3 DNA: TGTGCCAGCAGTAAATCCGGGACAACACGTTTCACCGGGGAGCTGTTTTTT.

In regard to this clonotype: One end of the junction is discordant with germline, which a read error may explain. The rearrangement joins TRBV20-1 to TRBJ2-7; D possibly corresponds to TRBD2 (6 bases). This CDR3 is 16 amino acids long. The germline V gene encodes CDR1 DFQATT and CDR2 SNEGSKA (reference sequence). The CDR3 here is CSARIGGVAISYGQYF. The CDR3 DNA sequence: TGCAGTGCTAGAATCGGCGGGGTGGCGATCTCCTACGGGCAGTACTTC.

V gene TRBV27 combines with J gene TRBJ1-2; the D gene is possibly TRBD1 (5 bases). The V and J ends lost 6 bases and 4 bases respectively, with 15 bases between them. Germline assignment: CDR1 MNHEY and CDR2 SMNVEV (reference sequence). The length of the CDR3 is 14 residues. The CDR3 nucleotides read TGTGCCAGCAGCCGTGCACAGGTCCCCTATGGCTACACCTTC. Translated: CASSRAQVPYGYTF.

The chain has TRBV4-2 and TRBJ1-2; 9 bases line up with TRBD1. Unmatched junction bases numbered 11, after V lost 3 bases and J lost 9 bases. The CDR3 totals 15 residues. The germline CDR1 and CDR2 sequences are LGHNA and YNFKEQ. CDR3 coding DNA: TGTGCCAGCAGCCAGGGACAGGGTGATCTATATTGCTACACCTTC. This gives the protein CASSQGQGDLYCYTF.

In this sample, this clonotype turned up a few times. The chain joins TRBV20-1 to TRBJ2-5; no firm D call. The J call is in doubt because the DNA end fits TRBJ2-7 better. In germline, CDR1 is DFQATT, CDR2 SNEGSKA (reference sequence). The CDR3 has 12 residues. The CDR3: CSASAEQFEQYF. CDR3 sequence (DNA): TGCAGTGCTAGTGCAGAACAGTTCGAGCAGTACTTC.

The chain joins TRBV20-1 to TRBJ2-7; weak D call: TRBD2 (6 bases). Trimming stripped 5 bases from V and 0 bases from J, with 14 bases between. The CDR3 consists of 14 residues. In germline, CDR1 is DFQATT, CDR2 SNEGSKA (reference sequence). Written as DNA, the CDR3 is TGCAGTGCTTCTCCGGACGGGAGCTCCTACGAGCAGTACTTC. Translation gives CSASPDGSSYEQYF.

This clonotype has just a few counts. J is TRBJ2-7 and V is TRBV5-6; 7 nucleotides agree with TRBD2. The CDR3 covers 15 residues. Looked up from germline, CDR1 is SGHDT and CDR2 is YYEEEE. J was trimmed by 1 base and V by 2 bases; bases with no gene match: 6. The CDR3 sequence is CASSLRREGSYEQYF. The CDR3 DNA reads TGTGCCAGCAGCTTAAGGAGGGAGGGATCCTACGAGCAGTACTTC.

The chain employs TRBV20-1 and TRBJ2-1; no definite D call. The CDR3 runs to 14 residues. The V gene lost 3 bases and the J gene lost 8 bases, with 17 bases spanning the gap. Germline CDR1 DFQATT, CDR2 SNEGSKA (reference sequence). CDR3 nucleotide sequence: TGCAGTGCTAGCCCAAATCACCCTAGGGATGAGCAGTTCTTC. Its translation: CSASPNHPRDEQFF.

This clonotype was counted ten times or more. The chain carries TRBV29-1 and TRBJ2-3, with D possibly matching TRBD2 (5 bases). Trimming removed 4 bases from V and 3 bases from J, with 11 bases in between. CDR3 length: 13 residues. CDR1 is SQVTM and CDR2 is ANQGSEA in the germline V gene. CDR3 region: CSVVNRGTDTQYF. As DNA, the CDR3 is TGCAGCGTTGTAAACAGAGGGACAGATACGCAGTATTTT.

J is TRBJ1-5 and V is TRBV20-1, with a tentative D call TRBD1 (6 bases). The V gene's germline CDR1 is DFQATT and CDR2 SNEGSKA (reference sequence). CDR3 length: 14 amino acids. V dropped 6 bases and J dropped 6 bases, with 18 bases sitting between them. In nucleotides, the CDR3 is TGCAGTGCCAATGAGGGGGGGGGTGCTCAGCCCCAGCATTTT. This encodes CSANEGGGAQPQHF.

This clonotype was seen a handful of times. This chain joins TRBV4-1 and TRBJ2-3, with 7 bases identical to TRBD2. This CDR3 has 19 residues. The germline CDR1 and CDR2 sequences are MGHRA and YSYEKL. Trimming removed 2 bases from V and 0 bases from J; junction bases left unmatched: 14. The CDR3 region has the DNA TGCGCCAGCAGCCAAAGGGGTGGTGGTGGCGGGAGTAGCACAGATACGCAGTATTTT. Residues: CASSQRGGGGGSSTDTQYF.

There are a few counts of this clonotype. This chain uses TRBV9 with TRBJ2-3; D is perhaps TRBD1 or TRBD2 (6 bases each). The CDR3 extends over 16 amino acids. The germline CDR1 and CDR2 sequences are SGDLS and YYNGEE. Trimming removed 3 bases at V and 4 bases at J, with 18 bases between. The CDR3 loop reads CASSGGAASLPDTQYF. CDR3 DNA sequence: TGTGCCAGCAGCGGGGGGGCGGCATCTCTCCCAGATACGCAGTATTTT. Supplemented by reference TRBV9 and TRBJ2-3, the full variable domain reads DSGVTQTPKHLITATGQRVTLRCSPRSGDLSVYWYQQSLDQGLQFLIQYYNGEERAKGNILERFSAQQFPDLHSELNLSSLELGDSALYFCASSGGAASLPDTQYFGPGTRLTVL.